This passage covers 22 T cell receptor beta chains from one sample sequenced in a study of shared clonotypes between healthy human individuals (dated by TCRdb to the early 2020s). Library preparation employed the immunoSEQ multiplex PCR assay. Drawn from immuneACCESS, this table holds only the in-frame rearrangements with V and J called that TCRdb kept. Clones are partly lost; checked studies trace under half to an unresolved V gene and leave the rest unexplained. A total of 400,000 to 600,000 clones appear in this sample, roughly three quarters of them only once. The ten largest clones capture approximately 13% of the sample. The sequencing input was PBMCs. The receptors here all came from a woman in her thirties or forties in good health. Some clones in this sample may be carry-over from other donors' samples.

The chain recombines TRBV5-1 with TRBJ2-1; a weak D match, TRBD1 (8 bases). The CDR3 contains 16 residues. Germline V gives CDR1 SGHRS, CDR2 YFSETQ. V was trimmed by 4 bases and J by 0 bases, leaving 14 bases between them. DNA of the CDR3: TGCGCCAGCAGCCAGGGGGCTAGCGGCTCCTACAATGAGCAGTTCTTC. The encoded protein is CASSQGASGSYNEQFF.

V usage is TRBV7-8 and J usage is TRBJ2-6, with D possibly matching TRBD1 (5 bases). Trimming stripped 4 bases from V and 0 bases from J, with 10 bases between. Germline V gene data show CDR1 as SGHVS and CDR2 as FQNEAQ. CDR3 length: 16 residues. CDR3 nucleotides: TGTGCCAGCAGCTCCCCAGGGCCCTCTGGGGCCAACGTCCTGACTTTC. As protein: CASSSPGPSGANVLTF.

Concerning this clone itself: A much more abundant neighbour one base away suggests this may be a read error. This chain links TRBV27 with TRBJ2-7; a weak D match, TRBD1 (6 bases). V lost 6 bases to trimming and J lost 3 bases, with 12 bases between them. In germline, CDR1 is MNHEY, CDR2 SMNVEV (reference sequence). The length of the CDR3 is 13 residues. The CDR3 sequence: CASSLDRNYEQYF. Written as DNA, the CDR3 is TGTGCCAGCAGCCTCGACAGGAACTACGAGCAGTACTTC.

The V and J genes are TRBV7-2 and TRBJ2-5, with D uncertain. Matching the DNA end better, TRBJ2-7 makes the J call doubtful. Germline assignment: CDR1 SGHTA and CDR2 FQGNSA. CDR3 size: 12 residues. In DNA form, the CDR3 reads TGTGCCAGCAGCTTAGCGTTCTACGAGCAGTACTTC. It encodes CASSLAFYEQYF.

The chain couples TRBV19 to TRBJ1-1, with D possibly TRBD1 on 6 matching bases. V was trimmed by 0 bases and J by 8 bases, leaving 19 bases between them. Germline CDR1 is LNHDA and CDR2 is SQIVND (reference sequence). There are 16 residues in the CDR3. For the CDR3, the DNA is TGTGCCAGTAGTATAGATATAGGGGGAATCGGGGCAGAAGCTTTCTTT. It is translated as CASSIDIGGIGAEAFF.

The CDR3 nucleotides are TGCGCCAGCAGCTGGGGACTAGCGGGAGGTTACGAGACCCAGTACTTC. This codes for CASSWGLAGGYETQYF. The chain uses TRBV5-1 and TRBJ2-5; TRBD2 aligns across 15 bases. From germline, CDR1 is SGHRS and CDR2 YFSETQ. CDR3 length equals 16 residues. The V and J ends lost 3 bases and 5 bases, in that order; junction bases with no gene match: 5.

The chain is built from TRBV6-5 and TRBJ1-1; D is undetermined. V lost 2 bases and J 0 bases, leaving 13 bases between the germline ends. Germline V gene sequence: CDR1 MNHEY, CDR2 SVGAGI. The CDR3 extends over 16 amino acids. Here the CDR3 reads CASSYPQAWMNTEAFF. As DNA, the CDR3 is TGTGCCAGCAGTTACCCGCAGGCCTGGATGAACACTGAAGCTTTCTTT.

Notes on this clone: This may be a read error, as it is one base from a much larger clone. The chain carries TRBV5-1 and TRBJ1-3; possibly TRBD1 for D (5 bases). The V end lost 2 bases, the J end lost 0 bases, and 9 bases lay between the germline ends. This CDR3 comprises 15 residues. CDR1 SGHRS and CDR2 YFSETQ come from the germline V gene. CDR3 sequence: CASSLDGHSGNTIYF. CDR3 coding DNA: TGCGCCAGCAGCTTAGACGGACACTCTGGAAACACCATATATTTT. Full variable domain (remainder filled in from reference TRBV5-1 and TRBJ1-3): KAGVTQTPRYLIKTRGQQVTLSCSPISGHRSVSWYQQTPGQGLQFLFEYFSETQRNKGNFPGRFSGRQFSNSRSEMNVSTLELGDSALYLCASSLDGHSGNTIYFGEGSWLTVV.

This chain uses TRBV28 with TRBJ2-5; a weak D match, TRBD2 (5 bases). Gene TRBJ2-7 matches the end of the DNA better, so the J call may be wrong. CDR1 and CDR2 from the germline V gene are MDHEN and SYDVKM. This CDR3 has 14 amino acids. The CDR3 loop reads CATLGRAFAYEQYF. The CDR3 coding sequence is TGTGCCACCCTTGGGCGGGCCTTCGCCTACGAGCAGTACTTC.

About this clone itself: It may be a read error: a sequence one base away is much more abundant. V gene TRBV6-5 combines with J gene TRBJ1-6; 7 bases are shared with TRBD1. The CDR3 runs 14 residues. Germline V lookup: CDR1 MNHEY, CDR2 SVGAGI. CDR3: CANSKQGRDSPLHF. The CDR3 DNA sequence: TGTGCCAACAGTAAACAGGGGCGGGATTCACCCCTCCACTTT.

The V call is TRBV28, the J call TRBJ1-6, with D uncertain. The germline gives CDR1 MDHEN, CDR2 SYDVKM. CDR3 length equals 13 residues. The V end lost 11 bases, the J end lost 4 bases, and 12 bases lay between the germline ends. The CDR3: CAANRGYNSPLHF. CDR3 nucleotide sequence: TGTGCCGCCAATCGGGGTTATAATTCACCCCTCCACTTT.

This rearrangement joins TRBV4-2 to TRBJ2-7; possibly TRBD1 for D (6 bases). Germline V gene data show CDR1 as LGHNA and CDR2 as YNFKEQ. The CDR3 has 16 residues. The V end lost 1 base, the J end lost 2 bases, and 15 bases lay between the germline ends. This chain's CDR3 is CASSQAHRERPYEQYF. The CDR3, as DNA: TGTGCCAGCAGCCAAGCACACAGGGAGCGACCCTACGAGCAGTACTTC.

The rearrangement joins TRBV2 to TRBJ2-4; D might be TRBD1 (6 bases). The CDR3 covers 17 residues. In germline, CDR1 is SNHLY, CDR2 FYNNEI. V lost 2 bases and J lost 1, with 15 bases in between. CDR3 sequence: CASSERGWAAAKNIQYF. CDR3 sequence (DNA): TGTGCCAGCAGTGAAAGGGGGTGGGCAGCCGCCAAAAACATTCAGTACTTC.

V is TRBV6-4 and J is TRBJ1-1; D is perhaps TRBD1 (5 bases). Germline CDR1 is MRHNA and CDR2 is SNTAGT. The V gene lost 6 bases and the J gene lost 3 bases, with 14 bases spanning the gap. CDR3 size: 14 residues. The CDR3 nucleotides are TGTGCCAGCAGCAGGGAGGGGTATTACACTGAAGCTTTCTTT. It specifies CASSREGYYTEAFF.

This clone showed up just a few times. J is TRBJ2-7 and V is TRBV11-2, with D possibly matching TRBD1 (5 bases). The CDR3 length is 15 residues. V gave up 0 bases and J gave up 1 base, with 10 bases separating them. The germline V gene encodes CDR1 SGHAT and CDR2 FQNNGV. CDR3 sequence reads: CASSLDPGQSYEQYF. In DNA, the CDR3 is TGTGCCAGCAGCTTAGATCCAGGGCAGTCCTACGAGCAGTACTTC.

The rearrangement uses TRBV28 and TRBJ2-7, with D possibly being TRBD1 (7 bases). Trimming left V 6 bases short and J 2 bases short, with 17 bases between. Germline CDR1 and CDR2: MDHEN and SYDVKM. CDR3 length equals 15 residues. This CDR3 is CASRGRDSQTYEQYF. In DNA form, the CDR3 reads TGTGCCAGCAGGGGGCGGGACAGCCAGACCTACGAGCAGTACTTC.

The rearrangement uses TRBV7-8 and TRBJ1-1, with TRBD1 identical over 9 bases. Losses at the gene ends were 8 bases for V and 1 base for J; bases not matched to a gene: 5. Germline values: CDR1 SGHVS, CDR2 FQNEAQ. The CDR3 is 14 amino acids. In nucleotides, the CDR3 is TGTGCCAGCGGGCGGACAGGGGAGAACACTGAAGCTTTCTTT. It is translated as CASGRTGENTEAFF.

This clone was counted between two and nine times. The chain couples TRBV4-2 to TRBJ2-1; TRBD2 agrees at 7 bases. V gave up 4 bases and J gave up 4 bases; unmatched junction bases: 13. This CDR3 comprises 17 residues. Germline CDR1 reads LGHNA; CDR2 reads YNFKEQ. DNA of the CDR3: TGTGCCAGCAGCCCCAGCACTGGGGAGGGGAGATACAATGAGCAGTTCTTC. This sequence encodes CASSPSTGEGRYNEQFF.

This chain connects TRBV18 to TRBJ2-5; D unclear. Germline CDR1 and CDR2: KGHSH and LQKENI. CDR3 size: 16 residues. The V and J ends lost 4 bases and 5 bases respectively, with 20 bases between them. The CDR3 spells CASSRAVVTFGETQYF. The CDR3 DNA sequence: TGTGCCAGCTCACGCGCCGTCGTGACCTTCGGGGAGACCCAGTACTTC.

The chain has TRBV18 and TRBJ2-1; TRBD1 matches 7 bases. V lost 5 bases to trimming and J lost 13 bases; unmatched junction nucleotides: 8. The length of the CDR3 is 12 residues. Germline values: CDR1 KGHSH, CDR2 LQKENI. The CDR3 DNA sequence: TGTGCCAGCTCAACCGGACAGGCGTTTCAGTTCTTC. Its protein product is CASSTGQAFQFF.

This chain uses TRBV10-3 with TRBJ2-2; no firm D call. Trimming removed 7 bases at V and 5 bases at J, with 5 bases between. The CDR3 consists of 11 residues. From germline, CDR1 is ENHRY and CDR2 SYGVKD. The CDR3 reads CAIKGTGELFF. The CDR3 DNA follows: TGTGCCATCAAGGGTACCGGGGAGCTGTTTTTT.

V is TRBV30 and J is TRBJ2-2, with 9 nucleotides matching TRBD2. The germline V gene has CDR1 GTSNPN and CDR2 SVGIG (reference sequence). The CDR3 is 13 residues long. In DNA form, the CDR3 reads TGTGCTTCCCGCGGGAGGGTTACCGGGGAGCTGTTTTTT. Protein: CASRGRVTGELFF.